Sequencing of this T cell receptor beta chain was carried out in a study of CD8 T cells in ankylosing spondylitis. Study results and caveats: What seemed typical of ankylosing spondylitis blood was a TCR beta motif built from under 10 highly homologous variants. Reportedly, significant enrichment of disease-linked clones occurred in matched ankylosing spondylitis synovial fluid. Prior literature has documented some motif variants in synovial fluid and blood from reactive arthritis.

This clonotype was counted at least ten times. Its antigen is currently unknown. V was trimmed by 2 bases and J by 2 bases, leaving 7 bases between them. The length of the CDR3 is 14 residues. The germline gives CDR1 KGHSH, CDR2 LQKENI. The TCR beta libraries were generated through quantitative 5'-RACE incorporating molecular barcodes. TCRdb re-called the 5' RACE reads with MiXCR, one entry per CDR3 protein. Of some 200,000 distinct CDR3 sequences in the sample, approximately 24% were seen once. What was sequenced was blood, either unsorted or a sorted T cell fraction (not recorded which). The clonotype was recovered from a male donor with ankylosing spondylitis or in good health (not recorded which). The genes are TRBV18 and TRBJ1-5, with D unclear. CDR3 coding DNA: TGTGCCAGCTCACCAAGTGGAGGCAATCAGCCCCAGCATTTT. It encodes CASSPSGGNQPQHF.